The rows below give T cell receptor beta chains drawn from one sample of a study of cytomegalovirus exposure and HLA in healthy donors. The table came from immunoSEQ multiplex PCR; TCRdb's copy has only in-frame clones and leaves some out. The data contain approximately 250,000 clones, 78% of them singletons. The specimen sequenced was PBMCs. The receptors were gathered from a boy between 5 and 17 years old in good health and CMV-seronegative. CDR3s include the opening cysteine and the closing phenylalanine or tryptophan. A D gene is named only where the DNA matches it firmly. Clone size is not always given. Where it is, it says once, few, many or a class for expanded clones.

>13|-|TRBJ2-2|-|TRBV6-6
CASSGLMAGELFF
TGTGCCAGCAGCGGACTGATGGCCGGGGAGCTGTTTTTT
>16|-|TRBJ2-2|TRBD1|TRBV2
CASSSQGQGDTGELFF
TGTGCCAGCAGTTCACAGGGGCAAGGGGACACCGGGGAGCTGTTTTTT
>18|few|TRBJ2-1|-|TRBV4-1
CASSHFIASKFSYNEQFF
TGCGCCAGCAGCCACTTCATAGCGAGCAAATTCTCCTACAATGAGCAGTTCTTC
>13|-|TRBJ2-5|-|TRBV2
CASAPVESLEQYF
TGTGCCAGCGCTCCGGTGGAGAGTTTGGAGCAGTACTTC
>15|-|TRBJ2-5|TRBD2|TRBV4-1
CASSQTGTSRETQYF
TGCGCCAGCAGCCAGACCGGGACTAGCAGGGAGACCCAGTACTTC
>14|-|TRBJ1-4|TRBD1|TRBV7-7
CASSRDRGDEKLFF
TGTGCTAGCAGCCGGGACAGGGGTGATGAAAAACTGTTTTTT
>14|-|TRBJ2-7|-|TRBV5-4
CATGGGSDLYEQYF
TGTGCCACTGGGGGAGGATCAGACCTCTACGAGCAGTACTTC
>15|-|TRBJ2-1|TRBD1|TRBV13
CASSSPTGLGNEQFF
TGTGCCAGCAGCTCCCCGACAGGGTTGGGGAATGAGCAGTTCTTC
>13|once|TRBJ1-3|TRBD1|TRBV29-1
CSVRQGDGNTIYF
TGCAGCGTCAGACAGGGTGATGGAAACACCATATATTTT
>19|-|TRBJ1-1|-|TRBV21-1
CASSKECPGVVHENTEAFF
TGTGCCAGCAGCAAAGAATGCCCAGGGGTAGTTCATGAGAACACTGAAGCTTTCTTT
>15|-|TRBJ2-3|TRBD2|TRBV7-7
CASSLAGAGVDTQYF
TGTGCCAGCAGCTTAGCGGGAGCGGGAGTTGATACGCAGTATTTT
>14|-|TRBJ1-1|-|TRBV7-9
CASSLTSGITEAFF
TGTGCCAGCAGCTTGACTTCGGGAATCACTGAAGCTTTCTTT
>12|-|TRBJ1-1|-|TRBV18
CASSPDTTEPLF
TGTGCCAGCTCACCCGACACGACAGAGCCCCTCTTT
>12|once|TRBJ2-7|-|TRBV29-1
CSVPGVGYEQYF
TGCAGCGTGCCAGGGGTAGGGTACGAGCAGTACTTC
>14|-|TRBJ2-7|-|TRBV7-8
CASSLGTTNYEQYF
TGTGCCAGCAGCTTGGGCACCACGAACTACGAGCAGTACTTC
>14|-|TRBJ2-3|-|TRBV29-1
CSVGSGWEADTQYF
TGCAGCGTTGGCTCCGGGTGGGAGGCAGATACGCAGTATTTT
>13|-|TRBJ1-2|-|TRBV7-9
CASSPGSVYGYTF
TGTGCCAGCAGCCCAGGCTCAGTCTATGGCTACACCTTC
>14|-|TRBJ2-3|TRBD2|TRBV6-1
CASLSGGATDTQYF
TGTGCCAGCCTTAGCGGGGGGGCCACAGATACGCAGTATTTT
>15|once|TRBJ2-1|TRBD2|TRBV4-1
CASRGGLAGDNEQFF
TGCGCCAGCAGAGGAGGACTAGCGGGGGACAATGAGCAGTTCTTC
>14|-|TRBJ1-3|-|TRBV30
CAWSVGDSGNTIYF
TGTGCCTGGAGTGTCGGGGACTCTGGAAACACCATATATTTT
>13|-|TRBJ1-2|TRBD1|TRBV30
CAWSIGTGYGYTF
TGTGCCTGGAGTATCGGGACAGGCTATGGCTACACCTTC
>18|-|TRBJ2-5|-|TRBV4-2
CASSQDGSGGGAGETQYF
TGTGCCAGCAGCCAAGACGGATCTGGTGGGGGGGCCGGAGAGACCCAGTACTTC
>16|-|TRBJ2-7|TRBD2|TRBV4-2
CASSQGANERERGQYF
TGTGCCAGCAGCCAAGGGGCCAATGAGCGGGAGAGGGGGCAGTACTTC
>15|-|TRBJ1-1|-|TRBV21-1
CASSKVEATAIEAFF
TGTGCCAGCAGCAAAGTAGAGGCGACCGCCATTGAAGCTTTCTTT
>17|once|TRBJ1-6|TRBD1|TRBV9
CASSVGQGRSYNSPLHF
TGTGCCAGCAGCGTCGGACAGGGGAGATCCTATAATTCACCCCTCCACTTT
>19|few|TRBJ1-1|-|TRBV7-6
CASSLGSRGPENMNTEAFF
TGTGCCAGCAGCTTAGGGAGCAGGGGACCGGAAAACATGAACACTGAAGCTTTCTTT
>16|once|TRBJ1-5|-|TRBV11-2
CASSLGYEQGNQPQHF
TGTGCCAGCAGCTTAGGTTACGAACAGGGCAATCAGCCCCAGCATTTT
>15|-|TRBJ1-2|TRBD1|TRBV19
CASSIFPGQGYGYTF
TGTGCCAGTAGTATCTTCCCGGGACAGGGTTATGGCTACACCTTC
>15|-|TRBJ2-5|TRBD1|TRBV5-1
CASSAGTGRQETQYF
TGCGCCAGCAGCGCGGGGACAGGGAGGCAAGAGACCCAGTACTTC
>14|-|TRBJ2-1|-|TRBV10-1
CASSEAVGGLEQFF
TGCGCCAGCAGTGAGGCAGTCGGGGGTCTTGAGCAGTTCTTC
>14|-|TRBJ2-7|TRBD1|TRBV7-2
CASSPDRRYYEQYF
TGTGCCAGCAGCCCGGACAGGCGCTATTACGAGCAGTACTTC
>13|few|TRBJ1-2|-|TRBV25-1
CASSLSRDYGYTF
TGTGCCAGCAGCCTCAGCAGGGACTATGGCTACACCTTC
>16|-|TRBJ2-1|-|TRBV9
CASSVEARGLYNEQFF
TGTGCCAGCAGCGTAGAAGCTAGGGGACTCTACAATGAGCAGTTCTTC
>14|-|TRBJ1-1|-|TRBV29-1
CSVDPEGANTEAFF
TGCAGCGTTGATCCGGAAGGAGCGAACACTGAAGCTTTCTTT
>17|-|TRBJ2-1|-|TRBV7-9
CASSLELLRGSYNEQFF
TGTGCCAGCAGCTTAGAATTGCTCAGGGGCTCCTACAATGAGCAGTTCTTC
>16|-|TRBJ1-1|TRBD1|TRBV4-1
CASSPGQGALDTEAFF
TGCGCCAGCAGCCCGGGACAGGGGGCGTTGGACACTGAAGCTTTCTTT
>15|-|TRBJ1-2|-|TRBV7-9
CASSPVAGRLGGYTF
TGTGCCAGCAGCCCCGTGGCAGGGCGCCTGGGTGGCTACACCTTC
>14|-|TRBJ2-3|TRBD2|TRBV19
CASSPGLAGDTQYF
TGTGCCAGTAGTCCGGGACTAGCGGGAGATACGCAGTATTTT
>12|-|TRBJ2-3|-|TRBV5-6
CASSLVTDTQYF
TGTGCCAGCAGCTTGGTAACAGATACGCAGTATTTT
>20|-|TRBJ1-5|TRBD1|TRBV4-1
CASSQDSLLGGQASNQPQHF
TGCGCCAGCAGCCAAGATTCTCTTTTGGGGGGACAGGCGAGCAATCAGCCCCAGCATTTT
>16|-|TRBJ2-1|TRBD1|TRBV4-1
CASSQGAGTGRNEQFF
TGCGCCAGCAGCCAAGGGGCAGGGACAGGGAGGAATGAGCAGTTCTTC
>15|-|TRBJ1-5|TRBD1|TRBV9
CASSVGGEGAGPQHF
TGTGCCAGCAGCGTCGGGGGGGAGGGGGCAGGACCCCAGCATTTT
>14|-|TRBJ2-3|-|TRBV4-2
CASSQPPGSDTQYF
TGTGCCAGCAGCCAACCTCCGGGGTCAGATACGCAGTATTTT
>13|-|TRBJ1-1|TRBD1|TRBV30
CAWSGGQLTEAFF
TGTGCCTGGAGTGGGGGACAGCTGACTGAAGCTTTCTTT
>13|once|TRBJ2-7|-|TRBV11-2
CTSSSGAHGEQYF
TGTACCAGCAGCTCCGGAGCACACGGCGAGCAGTACTTC
>12|-|TRBJ2-1|-|TRBV30
CAWRNRRGEQFF
TGTGCCTGGAGGAATCGGCGGGGTGAGCAGTTCTTC
>11|few|TRBJ2-1|-|TRBV2
CASSPSGAGVF
TGTGCCAGCAGTCCAAGCGGAGCTGGGGTCTTC
>14|-|TRBJ1-1|-|TRBV10-3
CAISEGATNTEAFF
TGTGCCATCAGTGAGGGGGCCACTAACACTGAAGCTTTCTTT
>14|-|TRBJ1-1|-|TRBV5-1
CASSQSGVGTEAFF
TGCGCCAGCAGCCAATCAGGGGTGGGCACTGAAGCTTTCTTT
>15|few|TRBJ1-6|-|TRBV18
CASSPSGALNSPLHF
TGTGCCAGCTCACCTTCCGGAGCACTTAATTCACCCCTCCACTTT
>17|-|TRBJ2-7|TRBD2|TRBV5-4
CASSSGTSGRARSEQYF
TGTGCCAGCAGCTCCGGGACTAGCGGGAGGGCTCGGTCCGAGCAGTACTTC
>13|-|TRBJ1-2|-|TRBV29-1
CSVEAMGLGGYTF
TGCAGCGTTGAAGCAATGGGGCTCGGTGGCTACACCTTC
>15|-|TRBJ1-2|-|TRBV5-1
CASSVRTGANYGYTF
TGCGCCAGCAGCGTAAGAACCGGAGCTAACTATGGCTACACCTTC
>13|-|TRBJ2-1|TRBD2|TRBV30
CAGTSGSYNEQFF
TGTGCCGGGACTAGCGGGAGCTACAATGAGCAGTTCTTC
>15|-|TRBJ2-2|TRBD1|TRBV30
CASLKGQVGGGELFF
TGTGCCAGCCTAAAAGGACAGGTCGGTGGCGGGGAGCTGTTTTTT
>15|-|TRBJ1-3|-|TRBV4-1
CASSQGVRGSNTIYF
TGCGCCAGCAGCCAAGGCGTCAGAGGTAGTAACACCATATATTTT
>15|-|TRBJ2-5|TRBD2|TRBV5-1
CASSFGLAGEETQYF
TGCGCCAGCAGTTTTGGACTAGCGGGGGAAGAGACCCAGTACTTC
>15|-|TRBJ2-6|-|TRBV14
CASSVQISGANVLTF
TGTGCCAGCAGCGTTCAGATCTCTGGGGCCAACGTCCTGACTTTC
>13|-|TRBJ1-2|TRBD1|TRBV6-1
CASSNRGTYGYTF
TGTGCCAGCAGTAACAGGGGGACCTATGGCTACACCTTC
>11|few|TRBJ2-5|-|TRBV2
CASSERETQYF
TGTGCCAGCAGTGAGAGGGAGACCCAGTACTTC